This TCR beta chain was captured in a study of blood T cell repertoires in COVID-19. Study in general: The United States, Italy and Spain were the sources of the acute and convalescent COVID-19 samples.

Trimming pared 6 bases from V and 4 bases from J, leaving 15 bases between. Germline CDR1 is MNHEY and CDR2 is SVGEGT. The CDR3 spans 14 residues. TCRdb's copy holds only in-frame clones and misses some; the assay was immunoSEQ multiplex PCR. The sample includes 400,000 or so clones, about 89% of them seen just once. The sequence was collected from a woman aged 40 to 50 with COVID-19, enrolled during active disease. J is TRBJ1-2 and V is TRBV6-2 or TRBV6-3; possibly TRBD1 for D (6 bases). Material: peripheral blood. CDR3 sequence reads: CASSRRGGTYGYTF. CDR3 sequence (DNA): TGTGCCAGCAGCCGCAGAGGGGGAACCTATGGCTACACCTTC.